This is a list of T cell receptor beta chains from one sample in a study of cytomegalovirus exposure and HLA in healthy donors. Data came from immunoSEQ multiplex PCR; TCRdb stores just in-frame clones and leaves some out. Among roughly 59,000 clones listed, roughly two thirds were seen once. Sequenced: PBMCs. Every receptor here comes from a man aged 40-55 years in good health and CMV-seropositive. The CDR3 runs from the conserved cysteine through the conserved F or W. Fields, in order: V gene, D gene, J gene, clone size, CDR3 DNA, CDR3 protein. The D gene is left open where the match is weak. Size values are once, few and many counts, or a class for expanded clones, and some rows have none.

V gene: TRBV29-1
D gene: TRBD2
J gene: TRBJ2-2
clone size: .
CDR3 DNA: TGCAGCGTTCTTCGGACTAGTCTTATGGGCGGGGAGCTGTTTTTT
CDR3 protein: CSVLRTSLMGGELFF

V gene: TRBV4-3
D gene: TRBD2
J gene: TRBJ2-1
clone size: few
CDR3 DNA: TGCGCCAGCAGCCAAGGATTAGCGGGGGGGTACAATGAGCAGTTCTTC
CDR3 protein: CASSQGLAGGYNEQFF

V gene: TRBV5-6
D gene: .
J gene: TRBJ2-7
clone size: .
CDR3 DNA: TGTGCCAGCAGCTTGGGTGGAACTAGAGGAGCCGGGTACGAGCAGTACTTC
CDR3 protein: CASSLGGTRGAGYEQYF

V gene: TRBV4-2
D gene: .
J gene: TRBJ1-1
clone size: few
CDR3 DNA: TGTGCCAGCAGCTACATAAGGGGGAACACTGAAGCTTTCTTT
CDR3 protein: CASSYIRGNTEAFF

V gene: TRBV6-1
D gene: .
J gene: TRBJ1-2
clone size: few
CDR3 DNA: TGTGCCAGCAGTGGCGATGACAGGATTTCTTCTGACTATGGCTACACCTTC
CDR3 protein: CASSGDDRISSDYGYTF

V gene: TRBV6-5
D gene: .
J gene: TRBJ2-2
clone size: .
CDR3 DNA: TGTGCCAGCAGCCCAGACTCCGAGGGCGGGGAGCTGTTTTTT
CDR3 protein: CASSPDSEGGELFF

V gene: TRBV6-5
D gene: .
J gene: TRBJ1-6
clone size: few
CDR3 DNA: TGTGCCAGCAGCCTTTATAATTCACCCCTCCACTTT
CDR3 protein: CASSLYNSPLHF

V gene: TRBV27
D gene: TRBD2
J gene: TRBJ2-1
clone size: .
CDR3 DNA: TGTGCCAGCAGTTTCTATATCCGGCGGGAGGGGGGGTACAATGAGCAGTTCTTC
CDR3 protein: CASSFYIRREGGYNEQFF

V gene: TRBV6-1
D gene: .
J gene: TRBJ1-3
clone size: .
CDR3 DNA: TGTGCCAGCAGTGATACTTCGCGGCCAAGCTCTGGAAACACCATATATTTT
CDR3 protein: CASSDTSRPSSGNTIYF

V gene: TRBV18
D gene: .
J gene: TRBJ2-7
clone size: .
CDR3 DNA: TGTGCCAGCTCCGAACGGGAGTTCGGCGAGCAGTACTTC
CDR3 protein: CASSEREFGEQYF

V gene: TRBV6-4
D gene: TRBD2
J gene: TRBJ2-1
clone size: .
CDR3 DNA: TGTGCCAGCAGTGACAGGGCTAGCGGAGCCTACAATGAGCAGTTCTTC
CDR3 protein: CASSDRASGAYNEQFF

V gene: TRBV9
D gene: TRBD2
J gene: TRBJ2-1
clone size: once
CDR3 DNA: TGTGCCAGCAGCTTTAGCGGGAGGGACTACAATGAGCAGTTCTTC
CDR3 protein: CASSFSGRDYNEQFF